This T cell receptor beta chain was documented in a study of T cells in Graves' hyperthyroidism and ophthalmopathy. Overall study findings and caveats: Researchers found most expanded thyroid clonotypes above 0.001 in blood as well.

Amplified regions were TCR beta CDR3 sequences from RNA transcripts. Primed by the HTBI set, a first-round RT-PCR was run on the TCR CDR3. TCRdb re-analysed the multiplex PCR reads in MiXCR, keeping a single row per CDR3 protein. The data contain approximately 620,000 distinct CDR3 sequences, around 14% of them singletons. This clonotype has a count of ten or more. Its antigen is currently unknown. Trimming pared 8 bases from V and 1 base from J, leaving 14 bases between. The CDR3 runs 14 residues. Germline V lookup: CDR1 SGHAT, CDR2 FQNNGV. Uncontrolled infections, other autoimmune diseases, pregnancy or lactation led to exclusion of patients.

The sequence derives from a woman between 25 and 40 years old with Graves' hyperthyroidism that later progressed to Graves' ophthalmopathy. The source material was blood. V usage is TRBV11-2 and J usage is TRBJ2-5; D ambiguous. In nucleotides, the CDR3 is TGTGCCAGCTCCTCGGGTTGGGGCCAAGAGACCCAGTACTTC. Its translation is CASSSGWGQETQYF.